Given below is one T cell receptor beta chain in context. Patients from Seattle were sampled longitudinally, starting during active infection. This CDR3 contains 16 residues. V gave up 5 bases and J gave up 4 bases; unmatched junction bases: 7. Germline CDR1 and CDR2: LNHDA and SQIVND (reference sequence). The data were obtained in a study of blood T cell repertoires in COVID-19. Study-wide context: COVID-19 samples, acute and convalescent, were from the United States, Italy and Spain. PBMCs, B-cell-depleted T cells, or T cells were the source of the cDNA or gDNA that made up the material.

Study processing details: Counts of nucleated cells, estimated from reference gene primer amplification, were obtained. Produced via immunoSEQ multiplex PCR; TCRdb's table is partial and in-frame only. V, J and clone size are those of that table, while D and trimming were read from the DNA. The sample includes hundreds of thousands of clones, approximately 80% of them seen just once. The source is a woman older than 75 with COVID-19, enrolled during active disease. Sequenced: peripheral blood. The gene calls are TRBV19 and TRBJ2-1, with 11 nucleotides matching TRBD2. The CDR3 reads CASSVTLAGGYNEQFF. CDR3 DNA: TGTGCCAGTAGTGTTACTCTAGCGGGAGGTTACAATGAGCAGTTCTTC.